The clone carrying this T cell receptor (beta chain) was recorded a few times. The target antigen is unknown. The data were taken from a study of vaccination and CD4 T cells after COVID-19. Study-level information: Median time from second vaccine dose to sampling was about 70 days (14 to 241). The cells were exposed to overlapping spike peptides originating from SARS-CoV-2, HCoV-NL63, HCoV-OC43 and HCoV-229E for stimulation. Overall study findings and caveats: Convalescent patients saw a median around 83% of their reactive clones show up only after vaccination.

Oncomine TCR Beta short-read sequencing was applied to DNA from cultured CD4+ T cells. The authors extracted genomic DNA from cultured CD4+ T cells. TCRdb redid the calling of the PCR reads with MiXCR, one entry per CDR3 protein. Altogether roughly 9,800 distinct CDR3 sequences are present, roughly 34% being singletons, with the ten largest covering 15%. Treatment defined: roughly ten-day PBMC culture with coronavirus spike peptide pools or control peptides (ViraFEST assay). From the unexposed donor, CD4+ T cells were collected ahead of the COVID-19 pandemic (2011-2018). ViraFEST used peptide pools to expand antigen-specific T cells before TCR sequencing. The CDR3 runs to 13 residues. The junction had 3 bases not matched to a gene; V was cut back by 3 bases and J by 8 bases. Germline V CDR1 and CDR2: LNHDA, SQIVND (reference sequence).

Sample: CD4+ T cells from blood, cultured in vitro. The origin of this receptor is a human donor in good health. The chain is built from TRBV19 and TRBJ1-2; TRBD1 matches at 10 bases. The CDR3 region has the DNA TGTGCCAGTAGTATGGGACAGGGGTACGGCTACACCTTC. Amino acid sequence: CASSMGQGYGYTF.